The clone carrying this TCR beta chain was observed a handful of times. Its antigen remains unidentified. This sample stems from a study of response to subunit inactivated influenza vaccine. Study results and caveats: Authors suggested each seasonal flu vaccination may recruit only limited numbers of new T cells.

In TCRdb, the RT-PCR reads were re-called with MiXCR into one record per CDR3 protein. The table includes hundreds of thousands of distinct CDR3 sequences, 6.5% to 8% detected once. V gave up 5 bases and J gave up 3 bases, with 11 bases separating them. Germline loops: CDR1 MNHEY, CDR2 SVGEGT. This CDR3 has 13 residues. The TCR originated in a man between 50 and 75 years old who received an inactivated influenza vaccine. This chain uses TRBV6-2 or TRBV6-3 with TRBJ2-7; tentatively, D is TRBD1 (7 bases). The material sequenced was PBMCs from blood, taken around 25 months after vaccination. The CDR3 reads CASSKQGGYEQYF. CDR3 sequence (DNA): TGTGCCAGCAGTAAGCAGGGGGGCTACGAGCAGTACTTC.